These T cell receptor beta chains were read from a single sample in a study of T cells in Graves' hyperthyroidism and ophthalmopathy. TCRdb used MiXCR to reprocess the multiplex PCR reads, holding one entry per CDR3 protein. Of over 250,000 distinct CDR3 sequences in the sample, roughly 13% were seen once. The sample comprised blood. These receptors came from a woman aged 40 to 50 with Graves' ophthalmopathy. Both conserved end residues are part of each CDR3. Fields, in order: CDR3 protein, CDR3 DNA, clone size, D gene, V gene, J gene. A D gene is named only where the DNA matches it firmly. The size of a clone is reported for some rows only, either as once, few or many, or as a class for expanded clones.

cdr3_aa: CASSLDFGDPTAKNIQYF; cdr3_nt: TGTGCCAGCAGTTTAGATTTCGGGGACCCGACTGCCAAAAACATTCAGTACTTC; clone_size: many; d_call: NA; v_call: TRBV12-3/TRBV12-4; j_call: TRBJ2-4
cdr3_aa: CASGLHRGLGFGYTF; cdr3_nt: TGTGCTAGTGGTTTACACAGGGGGCTGGGGTTCGGCTACACCTTC; clone_size: many; d_call: TRBD1; v_call: TRBV12-5; j_call: TRBJ1-2
cdr3_aa: CASTDPGGFSGNTIYF; cdr3_nt: TGTGCCAGCACCGACCCCGGGGGCTTCTCTGGAAACACCATATATTTT; clone_size: many; d_call: NA; v_call: TRBV6-1; j_call: TRBJ1-3
cdr3_aa: CASSLYGTSGYNEQFF; cdr3_nt: TGTGCCAGCAGTTTATATGGGACTAGCGGTTACAATGAGCAGTTCTTC; clone_size: few; d_call: TRBD2; v_call: TRBV12-3/TRBV12-4; j_call: TRBJ2-1
cdr3_aa: CASRGDSSYEQYF; cdr3_nt: TGTGCCAGCAGGGGGGACAGTTCCTACGAGCAGTACTTC; clone_size: many; d_call: TRBD1; v_call: TRBV2; j_call: TRBJ2-7
cdr3_aa: CASSQVRAEGGELFF; cdr3_nt: TGCGCCAGCAGCCAAGTTAGGGCAGAGGGCGGGGAGCTGTTTTTT; clone_size: few; d_call: NA; v_call: TRBV4-1; j_call: TRBJ2-2
cdr3_aa: CASSPTGLAGGVYTGELFF; cdr3_nt: TGTGCCAGCAGCCCGACTGGACTAGCGGGAGGGGTGTACACCGGGGAGCTGTTTTTT; clone_size: NA; d_call: TRBD2; v_call: TRBV9; j_call: TRBJ2-2
cdr3_aa: CASSLNPTGQAQHF; cdr3_nt: TGTGCCAGCAGCTTAAACCCCACCGGCCAGGCCCAGCATTTT; clone_size: NA; d_call: NA; v_call: TRBV5-4; j_call: TRBJ1-5
cdr3_aa: CASSFGREGPGEQFF; cdr3_nt: TGTGCCAGCAGCTTTGGGCGGGAGGGCCCGGGTGAGCAGTTCTTC; clone_size: NA; d_call: TRBD2; v_call: TRBV5-6; j_call: TRBJ2-1
cdr3_aa: CASSPETGMNTEAFF; cdr3_nt: TGCGCCAGCAGCCCGGAGACAGGAATGAACACTGAAGCTTTCTTT; clone_size: many; d_call: NA; v_call: TRBV5-1; j_call: TRBJ1-1
cdr3_aa: CASSEALGTTEETQYF; cdr3_nt: TGTGCCAGCAGTGAAGCGTTGGGAACGACGGAAGAGACCCAGTACTTC; clone_size: many; d_call: NA; v_call: TRBV2; j_call: TRBJ2-5
cdr3_aa: CASSLYFGTSLSNEQFF; cdr3_nt: TGTGCCAGCAGTTTATATTTCGGGACTAGTTTAAGCAATGAGCAGTTCTTC; clone_size: many; d_call: TRBD2; v_call: TRBV27; j_call: TRBJ2-1
cdr3_aa: CAIRSAGSKYGYTF; cdr3_nt: TGTGCCATCCGATCGGCAGGGTCGAAGTATGGCTACACCTTC; clone_size: many; d_call: NA; v_call: TRBV6-1; j_call: TRBJ1-2
cdr3_aa: CASSLSWVPGQGGYEQYF; cdr3_nt: TGTGCCAGCAGTTTATCGTGGGTTCCGGGACAGGGTGGATACGAGCAGTACTTC; clone_size: many; d_call: TRBD1; v_call: TRBV27; j_call: TRBJ2-7
cdr3_aa: CASSEFVETQYF; cdr3_nt: TGTGCCAGCAGTGAATTCGTGGAGACCCAGTACTTC; clone_size: many; d_call: NA; v_call: TRBV2; j_call: TRBJ2-5
cdr3_aa: CASSLIGVSTYEQYF; cdr3_nt: TGTGCCAGCAGTTTAATAGGAGTTTCTACCTACGAGCAGTACTTC; clone_size: NA; d_call: NA; v_call: TRBV12-3/TRBV12-4; j_call: TRBJ2-7
cdr3_aa: CSAGDRRFSYEQYF; cdr3_nt: TGCAGTGCTGGAGATCGCAGATTCTCCTACGAGCAGTACTTC; clone_size: few; d_call: NA; v_call: TRBV20-1; j_call: TRBJ2-7
cdr3_aa: CASSSRDAGTLEPLHF; cdr3_nt: TGTGCCAGCAGCTCACGAGACGCCGGGACCCTTGAGCCCCTCCACTTT; clone_size: few; d_call: NA; v_call: TRBV7-9; j_call: TRBJ1-6
cdr3_aa: CASSQTGPSYEQYF; cdr3_nt: TGTGCCAGCAGTCAGACAGGGCCCTCCTACGAGCAGTACTTC; clone_size: few; d_call: TRBD1; v_call: TRBV6-1; j_call: TRBJ2-7
cdr3_aa: CAWDRSGGRGEQFF; cdr3_nt: TGTGCCTGGGATCGATCTGGCGGGAGAGGTGAGCAGTTCTTC; clone_size: NA; d_call: TRBD2; v_call: TRBV30; j_call: TRBJ2-1
cdr3_aa: CASSEGSTGMNTEAFF; cdr3_nt: TGCGCCAGCAGTGAAGGGTCGACAGGGATGAACACTGAAGCTTTCTTT; clone_size: many; d_call: TRBD1; v_call: TRBV10-1; j_call: TRBJ1-1
cdr3_aa: CASSNQGFETQYF; cdr3_nt: TGTGCCAGCAGCAATCAGGGATTTGAGACCCAGTACTTC; clone_size: few; d_call: NA; v_call: TRBV3-1; j_call: TRBJ2-5
cdr3_aa: CASSLGDTYNSPLHF; cdr3_nt: TGTGCCAGCAGTTTAGGGGATACCTATAATTCACCCCTCCACTTT; clone_size: NA; d_call: NA; v_call: TRBV12-3/TRBV12-4; j_call: TRBJ1-6
cdr3_aa: CASSQYSGNTGELFF; cdr3_nt: TGTGCCAGCAGCCAGTATTCGGGAAACACCGGGGAGCTGTTTTTT; clone_size: many; d_call: NA; v_call: TRBV14; j_call: TRBJ2-2
cdr3_aa: CASSSRVGAEAFF; cdr3_nt: TGCGCCAGCAGTTCCAGGGTTGGGGCTGAAGCTTTCTTT; clone_size: NA; d_call: NA; v_call: TRBV10-1; j_call: TRBJ1-1
cdr3_aa: CASSHERGSYTDTQYF; cdr3_nt: TGTGCCAGCAGTCATGAGCGGGGGAGTTACACAGATACGCAGTATTTT; clone_size: few; d_call: TRBD2; v_call: TRBV6-2/TRBV6-3; j_call: TRBJ2-3
cdr3_aa: CASSLPGTRDKNYGYTF; cdr3_nt: TGTGCCAGCAGCTTACCTGGTACACGGGACAAGAACTATGGCTACACCTTC; clone_size: NA; d_call: NA; v_call: TRBV11-2; j_call: TRBJ1-2
cdr3_aa: CAISPGLAGDTQYF; cdr3_nt: TGTGCCATCAGTCCGGGACTAGCGGGGGATACGCAGTATTTT; clone_size: many; d_call: TRBD2; v_call: TRBV10-3; j_call: TRBJ2-3
cdr3_aa: CASSLDSQGLYEQYF; cdr3_nt: TGTGCCAGCAGCTTAGATTCCCAGGGGTTGTACGAGCAGTACTTC; clone_size: many; d_call: NA; v_call: TRBV11-2; j_call: TRBJ2-7
cdr3_aa: CSVVGGGEKLFF; cdr3_nt: TGCAGCGTTGTTGGGGGCGGTGAAAAACTGTTTTTT; clone_size: many; d_call: NA; v_call: TRBV29-1; j_call: TRBJ1-4
cdr3_aa: CASSQVEGYSPLHF; cdr3_nt: TGTGCCAGCAGCCAAGTGGAGGGATATTCACCCCTCCACTTT; clone_size: many; d_call: NA; v_call: TRBV3-1; j_call: TRBJ1-6
cdr3_aa: CASSLAPKDTQYF; cdr3_nt: TGTGCCAGCAGCTTAGCCCCGAAGGATACGCAGTATTTT; clone_size: many; d_call: NA; v_call: TRBV11-2; j_call: TRBJ2-3
cdr3_aa: CASSSGLAVEETQYF; cdr3_nt: TGTGCCAGCAGCTCGGGACTAGCGGTTGAAGAGACCCAGTACTTC; clone_size: NA; d_call: TRBD2; v_call: TRBV5-4; j_call: TRBJ2-5
cdr3_aa: CASSPGQGSQKLFF; cdr3_nt: TGTGCCAGCAGCCCGGGACAGGGCTCTCAAAAACTGTTTTTT; clone_size: many; d_call: TRBD1; v_call: TRBV2; j_call: TRBJ1-4
cdr3_aa: CASWEGYWRGNTIYF; cdr3_nt: TGTGCCAGCTGGGAGGGCTATTGGCGCGGAAACACCATATATTTT; clone_size: few; d_call: NA; v_call: TRBV2; j_call: TRBJ1-3
cdr3_aa: CASSPSADTQYF; cdr3_nt: TGTGCCAGCAGCCCGTCTGCAGATACGCAGTATTTT; clone_size: many; d_call: NA; v_call: TRBV3-1; j_call: TRBJ2-3
cdr3_aa: CASSLVLQAGGRHGYTF; cdr3_nt: TGTGCCAGCAGCTTGGTTCTACAGGCGGGTGGTCGTCATGGCTACACCTTC; clone_size: NA; d_call: NA; v_call: TRBV5-4; j_call: TRBJ1-2
cdr3_aa: CASSQVGQGYYEQYF; cdr3_nt: TGCGCCAGCAGCCAAGTTGGACAGGGGTACTACGAGCAGTACTTC; clone_size: once; d_call: TRBD1; v_call: TRBV4-1; j_call: TRBJ2-7
cdr3_aa: CAISVTDHPPYEQYF; cdr3_nt: TGTGCCATCAGCGTCACTGACCATCCTCCCTACGAGCAGTACTTC; clone_size: many; d_call: NA; v_call: TRBV10-3; j_call: TRBJ2-7
cdr3_aa: CASSPMTSRNEKLFF; cdr3_nt: TGTGCCAGCAGCCCGATGACATCAAGGAATGAAAAACTGTTTTTT; clone_size: many; d_call: NA; v_call: TRBV3-1; j_call: TRBJ1-4
cdr3_aa: CASSSRASGLETQYF; cdr3_nt: TGTGCCAGCAGCTCCCGCGCTAGCGGCCTAGAGACCCAGTACTTC; clone_size: NA; d_call: TRBD2; v_call: TRBV5-5; j_call: TRBJ2-5
cdr3_aa: CASSWGLAGGNTGELFF; cdr3_nt: TGTGCCAGCAGTTGGGGACTAGCGGGAGGCAACACCGGGGAGCTGTTTTTT; clone_size: many; d_call: TRBD2; v_call: TRBV28; j_call: TRBJ2-2
cdr3_aa: CAIADRGQNTEAFF; cdr3_nt: TGTGCCATCGCGGACAGGGGGCAGAACACTGAAGCTTTCTTT; clone_size: many; d_call: TRBD1; v_call: TRBV28; j_call: TRBJ1-1
cdr3_aa: CASSLDRAEAFF; cdr3_nt: TGTGCCAGCAGTTTGGACAGGGCAGAGGCTTTCTTT; clone_size: many; d_call: TRBD1; v_call: TRBV12-3/TRBV12-4; j_call: TRBJ1-1
cdr3_aa: CASSLKRNTIYF; cdr3_nt: TGTGCCAGCAGCCTTAAGCGAAACACCATATATTTT; clone_size: NA; d_call: NA; v_call: TRBV3-1; j_call: TRBJ1-3
cdr3_aa: CASSFTGNNEQFF; cdr3_nt: TGTGCCAGCAGCTTCACCGGGAACAATGAGCAGTTCTTC; clone_size: many; d_call: NA; v_call: TRBV7-8; j_call: TRBJ2-1
cdr3_aa: CASSSGPVTDTQYF; cdr3_nt: TGTGCCAGCAGCTCCGGACCAGTAACAGATACGCAGTATTTT; clone_size: few; d_call: NA; v_call: TRBV11-2; j_call: TRBJ2-3
cdr3_aa: CASSGSGGANEQFF; cdr3_nt: TGTGCCAGCAGCGGGAGCGGGGGGGCTAATGAGCAGTTCTTC; clone_size: many; d_call: TRBD2; v_call: TRBV11-2; j_call: TRBJ2-1
cdr3_aa: CASSQAGGYTEAFF; cdr3_nt: TGTGCCAGCAGCCAAGCAGGGGGGTATACTGAAGCTTTCTTT; clone_size: NA; d_call: TRBD1; v_call: TRBV3-1; j_call: TRBJ1-1
cdr3_aa: CAISESRDRGRHEQYF; cdr3_nt: TGTGCCATCAGTGAGTCGCGGGACAGGGGGCGTCACGAGCAGTACTTC; clone_size: many; d_call: TRBD1; v_call: TRBV10-3; j_call: TRBJ2-7
cdr3_aa: CAAAGGGTDTQYF; cdr3_nt: TGTGCCGCTGCTGGGGGCGGCACAGATACGCAGTATTTT; clone_size: many; d_call: NA; v_call: TRBV10-3; j_call: TRBJ2-3
cdr3_aa: CASGGGQSSYNGQFF; cdr3_nt: TGTGCTAGTGGTGGCGGACAGAGCTCCTACAATGGGCAGTTCTTC; clone_size: NA; d_call: NA; v_call: TRBV12-5; j_call: TRBJ2-1
cdr3_aa: CATSRGGGYGYTF; cdr3_nt: TGTGCCACCAGCAGAGGGGGAGGCTATGGCTACACCTTC; clone_size: many; d_call: NA; v_call: TRBV15; j_call: TRBJ1-2
cdr3_aa: CASSSTGAREQFF; cdr3_nt: TGTGCCAGCAGCTCTACAGGGGCACGGGAGCAGTTCTTC; clone_size: many; d_call: TRBD1; v_call: TRBV11-3; j_call: TRBJ2-1